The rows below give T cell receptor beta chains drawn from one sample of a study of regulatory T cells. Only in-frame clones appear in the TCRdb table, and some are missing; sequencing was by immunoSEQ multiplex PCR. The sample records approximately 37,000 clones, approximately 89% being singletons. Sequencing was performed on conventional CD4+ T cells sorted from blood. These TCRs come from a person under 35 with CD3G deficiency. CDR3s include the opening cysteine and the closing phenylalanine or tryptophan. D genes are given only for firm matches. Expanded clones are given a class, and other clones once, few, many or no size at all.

CDR3 DNA: TGTGCCAGCGGGCGGGGCAATGAGCAGTTCTTC
CDR3 protein: CASGRGNEQFF
J gene: TRBJ2-1
D gene: NA
V gene: TRBV6-5
clone size: NA

CDR3 DNA: TGTGCCAGCAGCCTCCGTCATAGGGATACGCAGTATTTT
CDR3 protein: CASSLRHRDTQYF
J gene: TRBJ2-3
D gene: NA
V gene: TRBV7-3
clone size: medium-sized

CDR3 DNA: TGCGCCAGCAGCCAAGACGCGACTACTCGCGGGGAGCAGTACTTC
CDR3 protein: CASSQDATTRGEQYF
J gene: TRBJ2-7
D gene: NA
V gene: TRBV4-1
clone size: NA

CDR3 DNA: TGTGCCAGTAGTATAGGTCGGCGGGAACCCGGGGAGCTGTTTTTT
CDR3 protein: CASSIGRREPGELFF
J gene: TRBJ2-2
D gene: NA
V gene: TRBV19
clone size: NA

CDR3 DNA: TGTGCCAGCTCACCTACCCCAGGGTCCCAGCAGTACTTC
CDR3 protein: CASSPTPGSQQYF
J gene: TRBJ2-7
D gene: NA
V gene: TRBV18
clone size: NA

CDR3 DNA: TGTGCCAGCAGTGAGCGTGGGACAGGGGTCAATCAGCCCCAGCATTTT
CDR3 protein: CASSERGTGVNQPQHF
J gene: TRBJ1-5
D gene: TRBD1
V gene: TRBV6-1
clone size: NA

CDR3 DNA: TGTGCCATTTCCGCCGGGACAGGGATAAACTATGGCTACACCTTC
CDR3 protein: CAISAGTGINYGYTF
J gene: TRBJ1-2
D gene: TRBD1
V gene: TRBV28
clone size: NA

CDR3 DNA: TGCGCCAGCAGCTTGGCCCCGGGGGTCTACTCTGGGGCCAACGTCCTGACTTTC
CDR3 protein: CASSLAPGVYSGANVLTF
J gene: TRBJ2-6
D gene: NA
V gene: TRBV5-1
clone size: NA

CDR3 DNA: TGCGCCAGCAGCCTAACCGGGACAGGGAACACTGAAGCTTTCTTT
CDR3 protein: CASSLTGTGNTEAFF
J gene: TRBJ1-1
D gene: TRBD1
V gene: TRBV5-1
clone size: NA

CDR3 DNA: TGCGCCAGCAGCCAAGGGGGGTTTGGCGGGGCGCAGTATTTT
CDR3 protein: CASSQGGFGGAQYF
J gene: TRBJ2-3
D gene: NA
V gene: TRBV4-1
clone size: NA

CDR3 DNA: TGTGCCATCAGTGAGTCGGGTCAAGGTTCCGAGCAGTACTTC
CDR3 protein: CAISESGQGSEQYF
J gene: TRBJ2-7
D gene: NA
V gene: TRBV10-3
clone size: NA

CDR3 DNA: TGCGCCAGCACCTCGGGGGGAATGAGCACAGATACGCAGTATTTT
CDR3 protein: CASTSGGMSTDTQYF
J gene: TRBJ2-3
D gene: TRBD2
V gene: TRBV5-1
clone size: NA

CDR3 DNA: TGTGCCAGTAGTAAGGAGCACGGGACCTCCTACGAGCAGTACTTC
CDR3 protein: CASSKEHGTSYEQYF
J gene: TRBJ2-7
D gene: NA
V gene: TRBV19
clone size: NA

CDR3 DNA: TGTGCCAGCTCAGTCTCGTACCAAGAGACCCAGTACTTC
CDR3 protein: CASSVSYQETQYF
J gene: TRBJ2-5
D gene: NA
V gene: TRBV18
clone size: NA

CDR3 DNA: TGTGCCAGCAGTTTATCGGGACAGGGGGCTAGTTACACCTTC
CDR3 protein: CASSLSGQGASYTF
J gene: TRBJ1-2
D gene: TRBD1
V gene: TRBV28
clone size: NA